The 27 T cell receptor beta chains given below trace back to one sample, sequenced in a study of T cell responses to AZD1222 COVID-19 vaccine. Some clones are missing from TCRdb's copy, which holds only in-frame ones; the method was immunoSEQ multiplex PCR. The sample shows about 140,000 clones, under 95% of them seen only once. Sequenced here: peripheral blood, sampled on day 0 of AZD1222 vaccination. Source of these receptors: an adult in good health.

The chain carries TRBV11-2 and TRBJ2-7, with D possibly matching TRBD2 (6 bases). CDR1 and CDR2 from the germline V gene are SGHAT and FQNNGV. Between the trimmed V and J ends, which lost 5 bases and 2 bases, there was a span of 13 bases. CDR3 length: 14 amino acids. The CDR3 coding sequence is TGTGCCAGCAGCCCCCCCCAGCGGGCCTACGAGCAGTACTTC. This gives the protein CASSPPQRAYEQYF.

The chain combines TRBV27 with TRBJ2-7, with 10 bases identical to TRBD1. The CDR3 length is 18 residues. CDR1 and CDR2 from the germline V gene are MNHEY and SMNVEV (reference sequence). V gave up 7 bases and J gave up 5 bases; unmatched junction bases: 20. The CDR3 is CASTLTPFRGQGRHEQYF. The CDR3 DNA reads as TGTGCCAGCACCCTTACCCCGTTCCGGGGACAGGGGCGACACGAGCAGTACTTC.

V usage is TRBV19 and J usage is TRBJ1-1; TRBD1 matches at 11 bases. The J segment lost 5 bases and the V segment lost 10 bases, leaving 6 bases of the junction unmatched. CDR1 LNHDA and CDR2 SQIVND come from the germline V gene (reference sequence). The CDR3 runs 13 residues. Here the CDR3 reads CATADRGQTEAFF. CDR3 DNA: TGTGCCACCGCGGACAGGGGGCAAACTGAAGCTTTCTTT.

This clone is a singleton in its sample. V usage is TRBV6-5 and J usage is TRBJ2-1; no clear D. Germline assignment: CDR1 MNHEY and CDR2 SVGAGI. There are 15 residues in the CDR3. The ends were cut back, 6 bases at V and 5 bases at J, with 17 bases in the middle. CDR3 bases: TGTGCCAGCAGGGTCGGGCCGAAGCCGGACAATGAGCAGTTCTTC. Translating it yields CASRVGPKPDNEQFF.

V is TRBV3-1 (or the pseudogene TRBV3-2) and J is TRBJ1-6, with 9 bases fitting TRBD1. This CDR3 has 15 amino acids. Germline V gene data show CDR1 as LGHDT and CDR2 as YNNKEL (reference sequence). V was clipped by 2 bases and J by 10 bases; unmatched bases: 6. In DNA, the CDR3 is TGTGCCAGCAGCCAATACAGGGGGCAGGGATCACCCCTCCACTTT. Protein: CASSQYRGQGSPLHF.

The genes are TRBV11-2 and TRBJ1-1, with D unclear. V was cut by 5 bases and J by 3 bases, with 13 bases left in between. Germline V gives CDR1 SGHAT, CDR2 FQNNGV. The CDR3 spans 14 residues. Here the CDR3 DNA reads TGTGCCAGCAGCCGAAGGGCCGGGGACACTGAAGCTTTCTTT. This encodes CASSRRAGDTEAFF.

Comment on this clone: Different DNA sequences within this sample yield the same CDR3. The rearrangement uses TRBV15 and TRBJ1-1; D is ambiguous. The CDR3 runs 12 residues. Per the germline V gene, CDR1 is LNHNV and CDR2 is YYDKDF (reference sequence). The V and J ends lost 0 bases and 2 bases respectively, with 1 base between them. In nucleotides, the CDR3 is TGTGCCACCAGCAGAGACAACACTGAAGCTTTCTTT. Translating gives CATSRDNTEAFF.

The chain combines TRBV24-1 with TRBJ2-7; D may correspond to TRBD1 or TRBD2 (5 bases each). Germline assignment: CDR1 KGHDR and CDR2 SFDVKD. The CDR3 extends over 16 amino acids. The V and J ends lost 1 base and 3 bases respectively, with 15 bases between them. The CDR3 sequence: CATSDFPGRGNYEQYF. The CDR3 DNA sequence: TGTGCCACCAGTGATTTTCCGGGACGCGGAAACTACGAGCAGTACTTC.

The V and J genes are TRBV3-1 (or the pseudogene TRBV3-2) and TRBJ2-1; a possible D gene is TRBD2 (6 bases). Trimming left V 4 bases short and J 15 bases short, with 19 bases between. This CDR3 region has 13 residues. From germline, CDR1 is LGHDT and CDR2 YNNKEL (reference sequence). The CDR3 sequence: CASSLRGVAALFF. The CDR3 nucleotides read TGTGCCAGCAGCCTAAGGGGAGTAGCGGCACTGTTCTTC.

The chain recombines TRBV25-1 with TRBJ1-2, with 8 positions matching TRBD1. J lost 8 bases, V lost 2 bases, and 10 bases had no gene match. CDR3 length equals 15 residues. CDR1 and CDR2 (germline): MGHDK, SYGVNS. The DNA for the CDR3 is TGTGCCAGCAGTGAAACCGGACAGGGAAGTACCGGCTACACCTTC. It codes for CASSETGQGSTGYTF.

The gene calls are TRBV5-5 and TRBJ2-7, with 10 bases matching TRBD2. J gave up 4 bases and V 1 base, and 8 bases lay outside the gene matches. CDR1 SGHKS and CDR2 YYEKEE come from the germline V gene (reference sequence). The CDR3 spans 16 residues. The DNA for the CDR3 is TGTGCCAGCAGCTTGAAGGAAGGACTAGCGGCGTACGAGCAGTACTTC. Translated, it gives CASSLKEGLAAYEQYF.

The V call is TRBV2, the J call TRBJ2-5; 9 bases map to TRBD2. After removal of 5 bases from V and 1 base from J, the junction contained 5 bases not matched to a gene. The CDR3 covers 15 residues. The germline V gene has CDR1 SNHLY and CDR2 FYNNEI. The CDR3, as DNA: TGTGCCAGCAGTACGACTAGCGGATCCCAAGAGACCCAGTACTTC. Protein sequence: CASSTTSGSQETQYF.

The genes are TRBV29-1 and TRBJ1-3; TRBD1 might be the D (6 bases). V was cut by 4 bases and J by 4 bases, with 11 bases left in between. The CDR3 runs to 13 residues. Looked up from germline, CDR1 is SQVTM and CDR2 is ANQGSEA. The CDR3 spells CSVGGGRGNTIYF. The CDR3 DNA sequence: TGCAGCGTTGGAGGGGGGCGAGGAAACACCATATATTTT.

This chain uses TRBV6-2 or TRBV6-3 with TRBJ2-7, with a tentative D call TRBD1 (6 bases). Germline CDR1 reads MNHEY; CDR2 reads SVGEGT. The CDR3 sequence is 13 residues long. V was cut by 6 bases and J by 7 bases, with 16 bases left in between. DNA for the CDR3: TGTGCCAGCAGCGAGAGGGGGTTGTGGGAGCAGTACTTC. As protein: CASSERGLWEQYF.

The chain couples TRBV7-2 to TRBJ2-3; 7 bases line up with TRBD2. Per germline, CDR1 SGHTA and CDR2 FQGNSA. The ends lost 5 bases at V and 1 base at J; junction bases unmatched: 9. The CDR3 has 16 amino acids. The DNA of the CDR3 is TGTGCCAGCAGCCCCGGCCTAGCGGCCCGCACAGATACGCAGTATTTT. It translates to CASSPGLAARTDTQYF. Together with reference TRBV7-2 and TRBJ2-3, the CDR3 gives the full variable domain: GAGVSQSPSNKVTEKGKDVELRCDPISGHTALYWYRQSLGQGLEFLIYFQGNSAPDKSGLPSDRFSAERTGGSVSTLTIQRTQQEDSAVYLCASSPGLAARTDTQYFGPGTRLTVL.

V and J are TRBV5-8 and TRBJ2-2; D is uncertain. This CDR3 is 14 amino acids long. Per germline, CDR1 SGHTS and CDR2 YDEGEE. Trimming removed 2 bases at V and 4 bases at J, with 9 bases between. CDR3 region: CASSFGQPTGELFF. Here the CDR3 DNA reads TGTGCCAGCAGCTTCGGCCAGCCCACCGGGGAGCTGTTTTTT.

This chain uses TRBV6-5 with TRBJ1-1; D might be TRBD1 (6 bases). The CDR3 runs 14 residues. Between the trimmed V and J ends, which lost 2 bases and 4 bases, there was a span of 11 bases. Germline CDR1 and CDR2: MNHEY and SVGAGI. The CDR3 DNA reads as TGTGCCAGCAGTTACGGGGGGCTGATCACTGAAGCTTTCTTT. Residues: CASSYGGLITEAFF.

The rearrangement joins TRBV18 to TRBJ2-3; D not resolved. The CDR3 is made up of 13 amino acids. The V end lost 0 bases, the J end lost 4 bases, and 5 bases lay between the germline ends. Germline V gene lookup returns CDR1 KGHSH and CDR2 LQKENI. This CDR3 is CASSPPSSDTQYF. The CDR3 DNA is TGTGCCAGCTCACCACCTTCCTCAGATACGCAGTATTTT.

The V and J genes are TRBV7-8 and TRBJ2-7; D might be TRBD1 or TRBD2, each matching 5 bases. The germline V and J ends were trimmed by 1 base and 9 bases, with 16 bases remaining between them. This CDR3 is built from 14 residues. Per the germline V gene, CDR1 is SGHVS and CDR2 is FQNEAQ. Written as DNA, the CDR3 is TGTGCCAGCAGCTTAGAACTCCCCGGTGGGGGGCAGTACTTC. Translated: CASSLELPGGGQYF. Drawing the rest from reference TRBV7-8 and TRBJ2-7, the complete variable domain is GAGVSQSPRYKVAKRGQDVALRCDPISGHVSLFWYQQALGQGPEFLTYFQNEAQLDKSGLPSDRFFAERPEGSVSTLKIQRTQQEDSAVYLCASSLELPGGGQYFGPGTRLTVT.

The chain combines TRBV27 with TRBJ2-3, with 7 bases that match TRBD1. V was pared by 1 base and J by 6 bases, with 10 bases of the junction left unmatched. CDR1 and CDR2 (germline): MNHEY, SMNVEV (reference sequence). The CDR3 sequence is 16 residues long. The CDR3 DNA reads as TGTGCCAGCAGTTTATACCCCGGACAGGAGGTGGATACGCAGTATTTT. This sequence encodes CASSLYPGQEVDTQYF.

V is TRBV27 and J is TRBJ1-5; 8 bases are shared with TRBD1. J lost 2 bases, V lost 4 bases, and 1 base had no gene match. Germline V gene data show CDR1 as MNHEY and CDR2 as SMNVEV (reference sequence). The CDR3 length is 14 residues. As DNA, the CDR3 is TGTGCCAGCAGTTCGACAGGGGGCAATCAGCCCCAGCATTTT. It yields the protein CASSSTGGNQPQHF.

This clone came up once. The chain joins TRBV27 to TRBJ1-5, with D maybe TRBD1 (5 bases). The CDR3 covers 14 residues. Germline V CDR1 and CDR2: MNHEY, SMNVEV (reference sequence). V was cut by 3 bases and J by 6 bases, with 12 bases left in between. This CDR3 is CASSLRGAGQPQHF. In nucleotides, the CDR3 is TGTGCCAGCAGTTTGCGAGGGGCGGGTCAGCCCCAGCATTTT.

The CDR3 bases are TGTGCCTGGAGGACCGGGACTAGCGGGAGCGAGACCCAGTACTTC. Amino acids: CAWRTGTSGSETQYF. The V and J genes are TRBV30 and TRBJ2-5; 14 bases align to TRBD2. Looked up from germline, CDR1 is GTSNPN and CDR2 is SVGIG (reference sequence). Unmatched junction bases numbered 5, after V lost 3 bases and J lost 5 bases. The CDR3 contains 15 residues. The variable domain in full, with the rest retrieved from reference TRBV30 and TRBJ2-5, is SQTIHQWPATLVQPVGSPLSLECTVEGTSNPNLYWYRQAAGRGLQLLFYSVGIGQISSEVPQNLSASRPQDRQFILSSKKLLLSDSGFYLCAWRTGTSGSETQYFGPGTRLLVL.

The chain employs TRBV11-2 and TRBJ2-1, with 11 bases matching TRBD2. The CDR3 is made up of 17 amino acids. The V and J ends lost 3 bases and 8 bases, in that order; junction bases with no gene match: 12. Germline CDR1 and CDR2: SGHAT and FQNNGV. The CDR3 sequence: CASSLGFGSGRAHEQFF. CDR3 sequence (DNA): TGTGCCAGCAGCTTGGGGTTCGGTAGCGGGAGGGCCCATGAGCAGTTCTTC.

A few counts support this clone. The CDR3 DNA is TGTGCCAGCAGCTTACGGAAGGGAGGAGGCACCGGGGAGCTGTTTTTT. It yields the protein CASSLRKGGGTGELFF. This chain joins TRBV11-1 and TRBJ2-2; possibly TRBD2 for D (6 bases). Trimming removed 2 bases from V and 4 bases from J, with 14 bases in between. The germline gives CDR1 SGHAT, CDR2 FQDESV (reference sequence). The CDR3 has 16 residues.

This clone is a singleton in its sample. The chain uses TRBV24-1 and TRBJ1-3; a weak D match, TRBD1 (6 bases). This CDR3 comprises 14 residues. The V gene's germline CDR1 is KGHDR and CDR2 SFDVKD. V was clipped by 12 bases and J by 3 bases, with 17 bases between them. Written as DNA, the CDR3 is TGTGCCTCCCAGGGGAAAAGAGGTGGAAACACCATATATTTT. Its protein is CASQGKRGGNTIYF.

V is TRBV7-2 and J is TRBJ2-7, with 15 bases that match TRBD2. The germline V gene has CDR1 SGHTA and CDR2 FQGNSA. The CDR3 runs to 17 residues. The ends lost 5 bases at V and 1 base at J; junction bases unmatched: 6. CDR3 sequence: CASSPSGTSGRSYEQYF. CDR3 DNA: TGTGCCAGCAGCCCCTCCGGGACTAGCGGGAGGTCCTACGAGCAGTACTTC.